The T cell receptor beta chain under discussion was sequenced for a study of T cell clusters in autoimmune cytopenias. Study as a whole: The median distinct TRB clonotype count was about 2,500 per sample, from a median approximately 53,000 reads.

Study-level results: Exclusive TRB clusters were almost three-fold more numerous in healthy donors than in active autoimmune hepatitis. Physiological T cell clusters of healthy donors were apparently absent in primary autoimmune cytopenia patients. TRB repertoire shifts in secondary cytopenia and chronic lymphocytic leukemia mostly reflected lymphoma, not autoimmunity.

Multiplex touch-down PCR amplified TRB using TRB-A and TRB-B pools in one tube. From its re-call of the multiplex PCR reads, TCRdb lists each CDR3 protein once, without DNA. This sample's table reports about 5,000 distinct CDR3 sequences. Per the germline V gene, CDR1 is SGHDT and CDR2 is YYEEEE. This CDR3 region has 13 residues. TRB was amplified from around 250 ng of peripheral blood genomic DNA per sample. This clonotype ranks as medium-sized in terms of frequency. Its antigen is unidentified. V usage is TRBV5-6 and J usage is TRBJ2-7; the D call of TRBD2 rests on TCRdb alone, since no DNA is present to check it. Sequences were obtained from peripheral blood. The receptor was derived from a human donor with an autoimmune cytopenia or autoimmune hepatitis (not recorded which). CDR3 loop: CASSWRGGYEQYF.